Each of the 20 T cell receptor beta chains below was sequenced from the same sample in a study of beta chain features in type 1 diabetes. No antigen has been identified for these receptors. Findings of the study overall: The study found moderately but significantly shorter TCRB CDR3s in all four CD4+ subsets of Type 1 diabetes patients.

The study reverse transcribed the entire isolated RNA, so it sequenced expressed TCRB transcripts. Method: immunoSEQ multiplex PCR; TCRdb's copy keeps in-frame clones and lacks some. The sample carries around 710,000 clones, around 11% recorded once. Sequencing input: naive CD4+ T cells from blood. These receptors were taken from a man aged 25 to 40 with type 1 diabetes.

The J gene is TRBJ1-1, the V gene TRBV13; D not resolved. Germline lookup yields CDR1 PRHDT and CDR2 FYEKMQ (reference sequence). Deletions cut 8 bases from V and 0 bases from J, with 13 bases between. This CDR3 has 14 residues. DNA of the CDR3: TGTGCCAGCGGAGTTCCGGCCTTGAACACTGAAGCTTTCTTT. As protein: CASGVPALNTEAFF.

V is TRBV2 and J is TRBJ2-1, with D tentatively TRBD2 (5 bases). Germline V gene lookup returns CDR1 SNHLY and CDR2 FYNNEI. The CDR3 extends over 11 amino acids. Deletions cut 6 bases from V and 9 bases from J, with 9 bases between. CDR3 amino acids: CASSGEGEQFF. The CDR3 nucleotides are TGTGCCAGCAGCGGAGAGGGTGAGCAGTTCTTC.

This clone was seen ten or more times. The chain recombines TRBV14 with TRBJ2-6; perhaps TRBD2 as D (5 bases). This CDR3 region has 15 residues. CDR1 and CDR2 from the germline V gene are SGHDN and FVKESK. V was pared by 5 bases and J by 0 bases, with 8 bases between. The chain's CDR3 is CASSSAGSGANVLTF. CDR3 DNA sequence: TGTGCCAGCAGCTCCGCGGGCTCTGGGGCCAACGTCCTGACTTTC.

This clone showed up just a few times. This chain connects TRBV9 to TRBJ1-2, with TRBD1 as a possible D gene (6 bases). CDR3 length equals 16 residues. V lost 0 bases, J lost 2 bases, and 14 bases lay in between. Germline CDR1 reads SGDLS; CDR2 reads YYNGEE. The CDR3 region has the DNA TGTGCCAGCAGCGTAGGTCAGGGGCTAACCAACTATGGCTACACCTTC. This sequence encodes CASSVGQGLTNYGYTF.

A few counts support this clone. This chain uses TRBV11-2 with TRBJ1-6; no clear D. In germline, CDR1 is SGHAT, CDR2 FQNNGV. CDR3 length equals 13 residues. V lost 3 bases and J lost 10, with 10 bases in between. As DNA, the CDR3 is TGTGCCAGCAGCTTCCCAGCCCAGTCACCCCTCCACTTT. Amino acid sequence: CASSFPAQSPLHF.

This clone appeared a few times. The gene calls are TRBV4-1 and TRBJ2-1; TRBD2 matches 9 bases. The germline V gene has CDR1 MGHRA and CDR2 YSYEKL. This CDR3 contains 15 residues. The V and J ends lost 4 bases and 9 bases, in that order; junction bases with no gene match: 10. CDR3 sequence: CASSPTGASGVEQFF. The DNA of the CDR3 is TGCGCCAGCAGCCCCACTGGGGCTAGCGGGGTTGAGCAGTTCTTC.

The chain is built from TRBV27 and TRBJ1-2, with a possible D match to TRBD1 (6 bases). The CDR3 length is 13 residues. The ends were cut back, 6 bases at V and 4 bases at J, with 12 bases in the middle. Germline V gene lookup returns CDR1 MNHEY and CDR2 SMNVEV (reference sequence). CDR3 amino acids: CASSGGLSYGYTF. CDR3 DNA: TGTGCCAGCAGCGGGGGGCTTAGCTATGGCTACACCTTC.

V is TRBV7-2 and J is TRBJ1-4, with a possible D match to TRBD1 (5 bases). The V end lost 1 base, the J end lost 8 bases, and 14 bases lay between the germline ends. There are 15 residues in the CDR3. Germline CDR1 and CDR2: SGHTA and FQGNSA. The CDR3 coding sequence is TGTGCCAGCAGCTTAGTTCGCGGAGGGGACGAAAAACTGTTTTTT. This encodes CASSLVRGGDEKLFF. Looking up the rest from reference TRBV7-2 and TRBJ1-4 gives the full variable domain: GAGVSQSPSNKVTEKGKDVELRCDPISGHTALYWYRQSLGQGLEFLIYFQGNSAPDKSGLPSDRFSAERTGGSVSTLTIQRTQQEDSAVYLCASSLVRGGDEKLFFGSGTQLSVL.

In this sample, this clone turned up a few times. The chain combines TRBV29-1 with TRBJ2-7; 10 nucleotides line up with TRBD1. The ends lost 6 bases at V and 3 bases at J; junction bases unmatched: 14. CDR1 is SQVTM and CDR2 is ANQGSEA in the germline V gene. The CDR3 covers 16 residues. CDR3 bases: TGCAGCGTCTCAGGCGGGACAGGGGCGCTCGGCTACGAGCAGTACTTC. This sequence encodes CSVSGGTGALGYEQYF.

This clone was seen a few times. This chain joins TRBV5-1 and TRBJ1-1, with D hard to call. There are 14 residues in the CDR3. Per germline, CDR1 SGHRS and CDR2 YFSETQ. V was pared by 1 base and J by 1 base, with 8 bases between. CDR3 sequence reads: CASSLSVQNTEAFF. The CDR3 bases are TGCGCCAGCAGCTTGTCCGTCCAGAACACTGAAGCTTTCTTT.

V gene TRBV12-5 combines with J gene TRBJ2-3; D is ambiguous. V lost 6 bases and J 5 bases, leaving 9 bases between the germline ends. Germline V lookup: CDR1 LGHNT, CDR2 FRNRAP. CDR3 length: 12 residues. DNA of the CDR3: TGTGCTAGTGGCTTTTACAGAGATACGCAGTATTTT. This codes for CASGFYRDTQYF.

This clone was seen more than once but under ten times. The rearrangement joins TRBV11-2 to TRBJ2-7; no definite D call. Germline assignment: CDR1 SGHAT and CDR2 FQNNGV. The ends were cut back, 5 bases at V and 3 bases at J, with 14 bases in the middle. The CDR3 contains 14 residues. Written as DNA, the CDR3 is TGTGCCAGCAGCACCTCGTCGGGTTTCTACGAGCAGTACTTC. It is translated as CASSTSSGFYEQYF.

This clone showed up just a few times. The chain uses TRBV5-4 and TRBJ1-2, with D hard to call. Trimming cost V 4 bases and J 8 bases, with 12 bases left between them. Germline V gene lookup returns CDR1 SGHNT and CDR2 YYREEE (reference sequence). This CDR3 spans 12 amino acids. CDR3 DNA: TGTGCCAGCAGCGGTGACGGGCGCGGCTACACCTTC. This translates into CASSGDGRGYTF. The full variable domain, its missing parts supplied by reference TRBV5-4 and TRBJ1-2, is ETGVTQSPTHLIKTRGQQVTLRCSSQSGHNTVSWYQQALGQGPQFIFQYYREEENGRGNFPPRFSGLQFPNYSSELNVNALELDDSALYLCASSGDGRGYTFGSGTRLTVV.

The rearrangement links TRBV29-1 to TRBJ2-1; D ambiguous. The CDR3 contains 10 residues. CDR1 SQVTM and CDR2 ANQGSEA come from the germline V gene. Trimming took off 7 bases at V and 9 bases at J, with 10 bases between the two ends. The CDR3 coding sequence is TGCAGCGGGCTAGACACTGAGCAGTTCTTC. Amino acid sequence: CSGLDTEQFF.

The CDR3 DNA follows: TGTGCCAGCAGCTTTGGGGCCGGACACCACGAGCAGTACTTC. As protein: CASSFGAGHHEQYF. This chain uses TRBV11-3 with TRBJ2-7; the D gene is possibly TRBD1 (5 bases). The CDR3 has 14 residues. The germline gives CDR1 SGHNT, CDR2 YENEEA. Trimming removed 3 bases from V and 5 bases from J, with 14 bases in between. Complete variable domain (other parts from reference TRBV11-3 and TRBJ2-7): EAGVVQSPRYKIIEKKQPVAFWCNPISGHNTLYWYLQNLGQGPELLIRYENEEAVDDSQLPKDRFSAERLKGVDSTLKIQPAELGDSAVYLCASSFGAGHHEQYFGPGTRLTVT.

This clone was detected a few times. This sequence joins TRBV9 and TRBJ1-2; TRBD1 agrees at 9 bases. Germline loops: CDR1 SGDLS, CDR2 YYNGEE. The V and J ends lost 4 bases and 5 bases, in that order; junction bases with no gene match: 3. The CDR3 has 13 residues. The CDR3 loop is CASSTGTGYGYTF. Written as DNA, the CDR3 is TGTGCCAGCAGCACCGGGACAGGGTATGGCTACACCTTC.

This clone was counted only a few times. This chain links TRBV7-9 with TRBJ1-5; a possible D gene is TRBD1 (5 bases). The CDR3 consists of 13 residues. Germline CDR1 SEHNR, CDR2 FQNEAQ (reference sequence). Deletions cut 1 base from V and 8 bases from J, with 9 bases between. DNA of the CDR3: TGTGCCAGCAGCTTAGTCACGGGGGAGCCCCAGCATTTT. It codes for CASSLVTGEPQHF.

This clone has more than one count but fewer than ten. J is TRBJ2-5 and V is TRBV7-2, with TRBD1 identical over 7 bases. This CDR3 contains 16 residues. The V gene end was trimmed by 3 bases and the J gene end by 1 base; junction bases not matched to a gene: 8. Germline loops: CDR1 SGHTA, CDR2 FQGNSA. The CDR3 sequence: CASSFTGTVIQETQYF. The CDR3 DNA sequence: TGTGCCAGCAGCTTTACCGGGACAGTAATCCAAGAGACCCAGTACTTC.

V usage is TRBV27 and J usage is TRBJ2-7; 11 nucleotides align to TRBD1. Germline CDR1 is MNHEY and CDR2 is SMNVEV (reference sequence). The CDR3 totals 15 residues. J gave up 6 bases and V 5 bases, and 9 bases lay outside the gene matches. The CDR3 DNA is TGTGCCAGCAGTCAAACTTCCGGGACAGGGGGCGAGCAGTACTTC. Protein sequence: CASSQTSGTGGEQYF.

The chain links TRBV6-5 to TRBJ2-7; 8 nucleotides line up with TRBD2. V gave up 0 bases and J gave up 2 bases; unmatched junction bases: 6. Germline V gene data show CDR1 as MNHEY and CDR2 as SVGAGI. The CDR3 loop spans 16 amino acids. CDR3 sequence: CASSYSGSGTTYEQYF. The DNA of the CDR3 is TGTGCCAGCAGTTACTCGGGTAGCGGGACTACCTACGAGCAGTACTTC.